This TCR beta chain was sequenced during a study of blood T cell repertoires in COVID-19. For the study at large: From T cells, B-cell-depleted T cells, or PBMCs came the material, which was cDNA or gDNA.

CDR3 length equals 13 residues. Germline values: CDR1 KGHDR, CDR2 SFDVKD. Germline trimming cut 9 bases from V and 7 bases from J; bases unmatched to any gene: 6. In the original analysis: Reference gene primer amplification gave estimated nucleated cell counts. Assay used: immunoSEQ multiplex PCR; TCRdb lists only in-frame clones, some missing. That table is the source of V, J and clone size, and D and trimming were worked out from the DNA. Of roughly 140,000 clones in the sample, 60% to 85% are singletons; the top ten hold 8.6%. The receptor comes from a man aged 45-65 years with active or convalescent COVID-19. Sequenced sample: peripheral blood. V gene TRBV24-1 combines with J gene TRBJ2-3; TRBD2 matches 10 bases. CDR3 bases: TGTGCCACCTCGGCTAGCGGGAGTTATACGCAGTATTTT. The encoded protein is CATSASGSYTQYF.